This T cell receptor (beta chain) was retrieved from a study of regulatory dendritic cells for organ transplantation. Clones were sequenced by immunoSEQ multiplex PCR, and TCRdb holds only the in-frame ones, with some missing. The sample has about 11,000 clones; around 75% are singletons. This clone appeared a single time. What it binds is unknown. The length of the CDR3 is 14 residues. V lost 4 bases to trimming and J lost 1 base; unmatched junction nucleotides: 1. Germline values: CDR1 MGHDK, CDR2 SYGVNS. Overall study results and limits: Naive CD4+ and CD8+ repertoires were highly diverse; memory CD8+ was most oligoclonal. The authors noted considerable between-person heterogeneity in alloreactive memory CD8+ cells.

Allogeneic regulatory or mature dendritic cells were co-cultured for about 5 days with CFSE-labeled sorted T cells at 1:10. Naive CD45RA+ and memory CD45RO+ CD4+ or CD8+ T cells were FACS-sorted. The material sequenced was memory CD4+ T cells from blood cultured with regulatory dendritic cells. Stated subset: CD45RO+ memory T cells. The TCR was taken from a human donor in good health. The gene calls are TRBV25-1 and TRBJ1-5; 7 bases align to TRBD1. The CDR3 loop is CASSVTGSNQPQHF. In DNA, the CDR3 is TGTGCCAGCAGTGTGACAGGGAGCAATCAGCCCCAGCATTTT.